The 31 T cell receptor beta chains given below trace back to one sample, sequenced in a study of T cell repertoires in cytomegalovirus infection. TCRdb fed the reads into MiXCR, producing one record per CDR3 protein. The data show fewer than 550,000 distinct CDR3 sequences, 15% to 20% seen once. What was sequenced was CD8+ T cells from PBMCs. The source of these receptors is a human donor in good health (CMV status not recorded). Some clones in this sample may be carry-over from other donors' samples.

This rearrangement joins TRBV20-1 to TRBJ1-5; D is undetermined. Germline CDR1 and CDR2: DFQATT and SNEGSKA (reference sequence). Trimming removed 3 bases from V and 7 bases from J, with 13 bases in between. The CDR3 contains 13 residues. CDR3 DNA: TGCAGTGCTAGCTTCCCGCCTGGGCAGCCCCAGCATTTT. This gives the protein CSASFPPGQPQHF.

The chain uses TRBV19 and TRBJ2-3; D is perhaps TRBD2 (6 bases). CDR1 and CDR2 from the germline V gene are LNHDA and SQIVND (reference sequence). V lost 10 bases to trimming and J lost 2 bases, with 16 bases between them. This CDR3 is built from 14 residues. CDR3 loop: CATSPAGNTDTQYF. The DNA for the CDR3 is TGTGCCACCTCCCCGGCGGGGAACACAGATACGCAGTATTTT.

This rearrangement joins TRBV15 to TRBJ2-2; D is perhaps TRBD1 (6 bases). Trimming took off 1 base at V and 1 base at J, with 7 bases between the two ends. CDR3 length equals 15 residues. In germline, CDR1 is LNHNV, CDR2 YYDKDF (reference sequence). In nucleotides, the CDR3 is TGTGCCACCAGCAGAGTCAGGGGGAACACCGGGGAGCTGTTTTTT. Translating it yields CATSRVRGNTGELFF.

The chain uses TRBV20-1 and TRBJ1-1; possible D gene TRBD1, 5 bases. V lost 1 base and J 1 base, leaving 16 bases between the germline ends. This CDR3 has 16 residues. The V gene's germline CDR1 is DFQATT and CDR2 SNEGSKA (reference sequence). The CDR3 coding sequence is TGCAGTGCTAGAGTTGTTCTGGTGGGGGGGAACACTGAAGCTTTCTTT. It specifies CSARVVLVGGNTEAFF.

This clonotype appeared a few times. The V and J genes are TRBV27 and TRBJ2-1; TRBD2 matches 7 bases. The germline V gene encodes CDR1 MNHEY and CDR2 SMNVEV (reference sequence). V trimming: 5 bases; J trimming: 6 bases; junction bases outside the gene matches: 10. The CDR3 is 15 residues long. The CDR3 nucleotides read TGTGCCAGCAGTCCAAGCGGGAAGGGGTCCAATGAGCAGTTCTTC. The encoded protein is CASSPSGKGSNEQFF.

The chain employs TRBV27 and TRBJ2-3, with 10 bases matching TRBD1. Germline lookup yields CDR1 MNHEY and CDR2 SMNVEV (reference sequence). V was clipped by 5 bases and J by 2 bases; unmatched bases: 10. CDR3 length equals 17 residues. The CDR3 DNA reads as TGTGCCAGCAGTCAGTGGACAGGGGGGGGGATCACAGATACGCAGTATTTT. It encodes CASSQWTGGGITDTQYF.

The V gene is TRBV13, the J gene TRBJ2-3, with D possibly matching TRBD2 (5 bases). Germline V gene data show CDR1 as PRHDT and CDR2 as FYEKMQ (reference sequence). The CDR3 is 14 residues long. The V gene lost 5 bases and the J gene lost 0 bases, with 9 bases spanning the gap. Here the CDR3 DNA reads TGTGCCAGCAGCACTTGGACTAGCACAGATACGCAGTATTTT. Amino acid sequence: CASSTWTSTDTQYF. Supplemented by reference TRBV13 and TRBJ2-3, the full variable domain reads AAGVIQSPRHLIKEKRETATLKCYPIPRHDTVYWYQQGPGQDPQFLISFYEKMQSDKGSIPDRFSAQQFSDYHSELNMSSLELGDSALYFCASSTWTSTDTQYFGPGTRLTVL.

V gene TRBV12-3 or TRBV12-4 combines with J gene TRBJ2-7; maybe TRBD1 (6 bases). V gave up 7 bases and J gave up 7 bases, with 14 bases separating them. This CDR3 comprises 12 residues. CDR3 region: CASTLGGTEQYF. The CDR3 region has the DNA TGTGCCAGCACCCTAGGGGGAACAGAGCAGTACTTC.

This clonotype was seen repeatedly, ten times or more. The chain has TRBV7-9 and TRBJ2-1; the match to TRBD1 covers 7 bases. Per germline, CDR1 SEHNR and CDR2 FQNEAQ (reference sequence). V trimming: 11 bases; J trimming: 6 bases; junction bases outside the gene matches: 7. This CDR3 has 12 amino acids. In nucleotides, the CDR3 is TGTGCCTGTCAGACAGGGTCCAATGAGCAGTTCTTC. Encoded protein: CACQTGSNEQFF.

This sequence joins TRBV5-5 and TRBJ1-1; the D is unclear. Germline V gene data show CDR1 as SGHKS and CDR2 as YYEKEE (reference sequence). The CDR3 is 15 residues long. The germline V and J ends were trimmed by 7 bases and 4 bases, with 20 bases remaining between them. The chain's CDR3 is CASALYRRSGTEAFF. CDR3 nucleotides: TGTGCCAGCGCGTTATATAGGAGATCGGGCACTGAAGCTTTCTTT.

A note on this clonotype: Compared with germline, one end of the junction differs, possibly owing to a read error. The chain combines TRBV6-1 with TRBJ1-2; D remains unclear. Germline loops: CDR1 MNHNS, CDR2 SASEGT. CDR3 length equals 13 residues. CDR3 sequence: CASTGSFVYDYTF. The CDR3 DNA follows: TGTGCCAGCACTGGCAGTTTCGTCTATGACTACACCTTC.

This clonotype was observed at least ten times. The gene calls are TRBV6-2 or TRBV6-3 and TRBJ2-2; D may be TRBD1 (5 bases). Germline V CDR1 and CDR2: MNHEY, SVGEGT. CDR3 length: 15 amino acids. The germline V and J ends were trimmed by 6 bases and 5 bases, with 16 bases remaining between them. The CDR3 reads CASSPTGIWTGELFF. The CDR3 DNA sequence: TGTGCCAGCAGCCCCACAGGAATTTGGACCGGGGAGCTGTTTTTT.

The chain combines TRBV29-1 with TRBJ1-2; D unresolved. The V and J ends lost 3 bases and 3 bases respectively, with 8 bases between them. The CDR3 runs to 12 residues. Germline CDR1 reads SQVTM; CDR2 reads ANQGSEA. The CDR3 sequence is CSVDRRDYGYTF. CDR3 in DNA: TGCAGCGTTGATCGTAGGGACTATGGCTACACCTTC.

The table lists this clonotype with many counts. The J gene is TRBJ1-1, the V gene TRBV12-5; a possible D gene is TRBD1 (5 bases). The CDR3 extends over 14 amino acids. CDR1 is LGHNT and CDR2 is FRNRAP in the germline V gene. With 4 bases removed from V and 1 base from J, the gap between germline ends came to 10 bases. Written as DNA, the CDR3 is TGTGCTAGTGGTTGGGGGACGGAGAACACTGAAGCTTTCTTT. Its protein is CASGWGTENTEAFF.

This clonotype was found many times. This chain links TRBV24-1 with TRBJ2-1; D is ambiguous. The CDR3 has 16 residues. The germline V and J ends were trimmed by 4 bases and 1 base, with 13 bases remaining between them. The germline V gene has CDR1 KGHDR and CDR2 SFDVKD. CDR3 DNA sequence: TGTGCCACCAGTGAACGTGAGAAAGGGTCCTACAATGAGCAGTTCTTC. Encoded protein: CATSEREKGSYNEQFF.

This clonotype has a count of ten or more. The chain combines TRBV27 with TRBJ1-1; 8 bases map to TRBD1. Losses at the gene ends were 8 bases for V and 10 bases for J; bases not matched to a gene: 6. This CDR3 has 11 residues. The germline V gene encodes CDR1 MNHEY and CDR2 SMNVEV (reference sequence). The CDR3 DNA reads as TGTGCCAGCCACGGGACAGGACTAGCTTTCTTT. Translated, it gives CASHGTGLAFF.

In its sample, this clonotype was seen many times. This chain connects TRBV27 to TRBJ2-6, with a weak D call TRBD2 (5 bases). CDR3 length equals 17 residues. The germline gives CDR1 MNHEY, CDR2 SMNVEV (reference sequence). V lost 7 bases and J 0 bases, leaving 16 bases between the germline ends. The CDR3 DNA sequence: TGTGCCAGCACCCTAGCCGGCCTGGCCTCTGGGGCCAACGTCCTGACTTTC. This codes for CASTLAGLASGANVLTF.

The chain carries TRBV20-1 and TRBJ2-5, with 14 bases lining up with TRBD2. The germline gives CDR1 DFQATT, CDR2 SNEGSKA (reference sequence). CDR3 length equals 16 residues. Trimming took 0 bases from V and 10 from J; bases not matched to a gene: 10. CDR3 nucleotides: TGCAGTGCTAGAGATCGACTAGCGGGGGGGGGTAGGGACCAGTACTTC. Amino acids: CSARDRLAGGGRDQYF.

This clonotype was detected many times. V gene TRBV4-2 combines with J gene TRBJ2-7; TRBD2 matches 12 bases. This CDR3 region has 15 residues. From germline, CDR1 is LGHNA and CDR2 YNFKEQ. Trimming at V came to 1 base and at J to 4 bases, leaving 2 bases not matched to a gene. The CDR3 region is CASSQGLAGGYEQYF. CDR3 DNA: TGTGCCAGCAGCCAAGGGCTAGCGGGAGGGTACGAGCAGTACTTC.

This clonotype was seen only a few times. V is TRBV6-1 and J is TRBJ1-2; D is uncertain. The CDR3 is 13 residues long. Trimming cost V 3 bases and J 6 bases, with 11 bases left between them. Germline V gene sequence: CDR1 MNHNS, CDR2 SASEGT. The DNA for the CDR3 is TGTGCCAGCAGTGAGCTAGGCGGGGATGGCTACACCTTC. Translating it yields CASSELGGDGYTF.

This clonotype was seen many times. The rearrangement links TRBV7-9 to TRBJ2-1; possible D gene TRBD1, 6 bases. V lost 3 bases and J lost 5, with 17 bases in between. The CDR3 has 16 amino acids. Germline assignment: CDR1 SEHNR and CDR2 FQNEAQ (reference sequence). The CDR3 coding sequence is TGTGCCAGCAGCTTTCTTGACAGGCAAGGGGACAATGAGCAGTTCTTC. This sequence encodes CASSFLDRQGDNEQFF.

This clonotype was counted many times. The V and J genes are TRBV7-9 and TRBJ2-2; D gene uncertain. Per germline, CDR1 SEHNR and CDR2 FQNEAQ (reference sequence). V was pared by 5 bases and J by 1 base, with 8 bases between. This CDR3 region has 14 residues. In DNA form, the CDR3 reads TGTGCCAGCAGCCCCCGACAGAACACCGGGGAGCTGTTTTTT. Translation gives CASSPRQNTGELFF.

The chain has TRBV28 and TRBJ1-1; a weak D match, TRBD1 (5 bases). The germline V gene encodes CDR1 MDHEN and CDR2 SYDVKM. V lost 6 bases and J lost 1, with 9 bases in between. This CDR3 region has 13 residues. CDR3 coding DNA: TGTGCCAGCAGACAAACAGGGAACACTGAAGCTTTCTTT. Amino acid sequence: CASRQTGNTEAFF.

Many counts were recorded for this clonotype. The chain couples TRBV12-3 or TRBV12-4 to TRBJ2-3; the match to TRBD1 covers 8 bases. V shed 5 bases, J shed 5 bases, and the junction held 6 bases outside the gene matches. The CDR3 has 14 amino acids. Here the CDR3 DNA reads TGTGCCAGCAGTCAGACAGGGGAAGGAGATACGCAGTATTTT. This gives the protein CASSQTGEGDTQYF.

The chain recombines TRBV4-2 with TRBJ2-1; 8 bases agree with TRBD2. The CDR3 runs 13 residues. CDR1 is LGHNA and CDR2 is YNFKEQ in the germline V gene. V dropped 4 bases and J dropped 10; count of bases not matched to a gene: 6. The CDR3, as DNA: TGTGCCAGCAGCCCCGAGACTAGCGTAGAGCAGTTCTTC. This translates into CASSPETSVEQFF.

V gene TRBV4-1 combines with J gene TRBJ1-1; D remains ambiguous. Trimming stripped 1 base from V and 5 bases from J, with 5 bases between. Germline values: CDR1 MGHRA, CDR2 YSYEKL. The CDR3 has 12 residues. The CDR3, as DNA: TGCGCCAGCAGCCAAGTCGGGACTGAAGCTTTCTTT. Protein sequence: CASSQVGTEAFF.

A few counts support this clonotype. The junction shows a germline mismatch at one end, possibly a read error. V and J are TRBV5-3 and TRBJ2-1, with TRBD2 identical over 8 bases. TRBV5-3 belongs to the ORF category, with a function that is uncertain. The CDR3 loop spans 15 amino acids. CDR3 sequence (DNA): TGTGCCAGCAGCTTGATCAGCGGGGGCTTAAATGAGCAGTTCTTC. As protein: CASSLISGGLNEQFF.

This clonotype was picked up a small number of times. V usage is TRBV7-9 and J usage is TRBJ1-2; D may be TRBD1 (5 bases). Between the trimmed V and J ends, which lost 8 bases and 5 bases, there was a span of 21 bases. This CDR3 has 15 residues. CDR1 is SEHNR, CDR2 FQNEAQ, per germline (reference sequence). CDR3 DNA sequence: TGTGCCAGCCTACGCGACCCAGCAGGGCGGTATGGCTACACCTTC. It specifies CASLRDPAGRYGYTF.

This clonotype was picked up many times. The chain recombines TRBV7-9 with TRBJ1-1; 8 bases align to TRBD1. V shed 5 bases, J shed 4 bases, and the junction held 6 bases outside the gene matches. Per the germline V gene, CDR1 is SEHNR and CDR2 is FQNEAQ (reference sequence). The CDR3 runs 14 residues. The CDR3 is CASSHDRGFTEAFF. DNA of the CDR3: TGTGCCAGCAGCCACGACAGGGGTTTCACTGAAGCTTTCTTT.

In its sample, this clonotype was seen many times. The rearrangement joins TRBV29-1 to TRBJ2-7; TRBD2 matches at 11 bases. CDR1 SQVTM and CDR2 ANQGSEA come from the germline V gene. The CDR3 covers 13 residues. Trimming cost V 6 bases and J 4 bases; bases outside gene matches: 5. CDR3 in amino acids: CSVATSGKYEQYF. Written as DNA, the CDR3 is TGCAGCGTGGCGACTAGCGGGAAGTACGAGCAGTACTTC.

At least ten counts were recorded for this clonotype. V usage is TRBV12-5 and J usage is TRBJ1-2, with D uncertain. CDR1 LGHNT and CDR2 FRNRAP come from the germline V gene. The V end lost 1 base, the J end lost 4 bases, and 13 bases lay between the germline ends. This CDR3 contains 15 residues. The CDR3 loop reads CASGLGIRASYGYTF. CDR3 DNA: TGTGCTAGTGGTTTGGGTATTCGGGCCTCCTATGGCTACACCTTC.